The rows below give T cell receptor beta chains drawn from one sample of a study of blood T cell repertoires in COVID-19. Profiling relied on immunoSEQ multiplex PCR, and the TCRdb table lists in-frame clones only, not all of them. This table holds about 250,000 clones, about 80% found once. The sample taken for sequencing was peripheral blood. All receptors come from a person aged 70 to 80 with COVID-19, enrolled during active disease. CDR3s include the opening cysteine and the closing phenylalanine or tryptophan. Fields, in order: clone size, D gene, V gene, J gene, CDR3 protein, CDR3 DNA. A D gene is named only where the DNA matches it firmly. Clone sizes are given selectively: once, few, many, or a class where the clone is expanded.

-	-	TRBV21-1	TRBJ2-5	CASSKRGQGIRETQYF	TGTGCCAGCAGCAAAAGAGGACAGGGGATTCGGGAGACCCAGTACTTC
few	-	TRBV14	TRBJ1-6	CASSQRLESPLHF	TGTGCCAGCAGCCAACGCCTGGAGTCACCCCTCCACTTT
-	TRBD1	TRBV9	TRBJ2-7	CASSVAGQGFNEQYF	TGTGCCAGCAGCGTAGCCGGACAGGGGTTCAACGAGCAGTACTTC
few	-	TRBV28	TRBJ1-5	CASSLSSSNQPQHF	TGTGCCAGCAGTTTATCTTCTAGCAATCAGCCCCAGCATTTT
-	TRBD1	TRBV5-8	TRBJ2-7	CASSSGQLNTYEQYF	TGTGCCAGCAGCTCGGGACAGCTTAACACCTACGAGCAGTACTTC
-	TRBD1	TRBV28	TRBJ1-2	CASSESSWDRVMDGYTF	TGTGCCAGCAGCGAGAGCTCCTGGGACAGGGTGATGGATGGCTACACCTTC
-	TRBD1	TRBV4-1	TRBJ1-4	CASSRVTGEKLFF	TGCGCCAGCAGCCGCGTGACAGGGGAAAAACTGTTTTTT
-	TRBD1	TRBV7-2	TRBJ2-7	CASSLRTGINEQYF	TGTGCCAGCAGCTTACGGACAGGGATCAACGAGCAGTACTTC
once	-	TRBV5-6	TRBJ1-2	CASSLWKGTNGYTF	TGTGCCAGCAGCTTGTGGAAAGGGACAAATGGCTACACCTTC
-	-	TRBV12-1	TRBJ2-1	CASSWPGSTEQFF	TGTGCCAGCAGCTGGCCGGGGAGTACTGAGCAGTTCTTC
few	-	TRBV7-3	TRBJ2-7	CASSLYGTSIEQYF	TGTGCCAGCAGCTTATACGGGACTTCCATCGAGCAGTACTTC
-	TRBD2	TRBV3-1/TRBV3-2	TRBJ2-3	CASSQLAGGTDTQYF	TGTGCCAGCAGCCAACTAGCGGGAGGGACAGATACGCAGTATTTT
-	TRBD1	TRBV7-9	TRBJ1-2	CASNVPGGAGGYTF	TGTGCCAGCAACGTCCCAGGGGGCGCGGGTGGCTACACCTTC
-	TRBD1	TRBV19	TRBJ1-2	CASQMGQTYGYTF	TGTGCCAGCCAAATGGGACAGACCTATGGCTACACCTTC
-	TRBD1	TRBV4-3	TRBJ1-2	CASSQNPGTGPNYGYTF	TGCGCCAGCAGCCAAAATCCCGGGACAGGGCCTAACTATGGCTACACCTTC
once	TRBD2	TRBV7-9	TRBJ2-3	CASSLNGGGTDTQYF	TGTGCCAGCAGCTTAAATGGGGGGGGCACAGATACGCAGTATTTT
-	-	TRBV7-2	TRBJ2-6	CASSPRPQSPGGANVLTF	TGTGCCAGCAGCCCTAGGCCCCAGAGTCCGGGTGGGGCCAACGTCCTGACTTTC
-	-	TRBV28	TRBJ1-1	CASRPDRPNTEAFF	TGTGCCAGCAGACCAGACAGGCCGAACACTGAAGCTTTCTTT
few	-	TRBV7-9	TRBJ1-2	CASSFGTDYGYTF	TGTGCCAGCAGCTTCGGGACTGACTATGGCTACACCTTC
-	-	TRBV12-3/TRBV12-4	TRBJ1-5	CASSFVPNQPQHF	TGTGCCAGCAGTTTCGTTCCGAATCAGCCCCAGCATTTT
-	TRBD1	TRBV3-1/TRBV3-2	TRBJ2-1	CASSQETGQGAHEQFF	TGTGCCAGCAGCCAAGAAACGGGACAGGGGGCACATGAGCAGTTCTTC
-	-	TRBV6-6	TRBJ1-2	CASSATLQVDYGYTF	TGTGCCAGCAGTGCCACGCTACAGGTCGACTATGGCTACACCTTC
-	TRBD1	TRBV28	TRBJ2-7	CASSLLRSGTAYEQYF	TGTGCCAGCAGTTTACTTCGCTCCGGGACAGCCTACGAGCAGTACTTC
-	TRBD1	TRBV6-5	TRBJ1-1	CASARQGVGAEAFF	TGTGCCAGCGCAAGACAGGGGGTCGGGGCTGAAGCTTTCTTT
-	TRBD1	TRBV24-1	TRBJ2-2	CATRETGQGRAGELFF	TGTGCCACCAGGGAGACCGGACAGGGGAGGGCCGGGGAGCTGTTTTTT
-	-	TRBV5-1	TRBJ1-2	CASSYGGDYGYTF	TGCGCCAGCAGCTACGGAGGGGACTATGGCTACACCTTC
-	TRBD1	TRBV4-3	TRBJ2-7	CASSHLGQGNYEQYF	TGCGCCAGCAGCCACCTGGGACAGGGGAATTACGAGCAGTACTTC
-	TRBD1	TRBV19	TRBJ1-3	CASSVPGTDSGNTIYF	TGTGCCAGTAGCGTGCCCGGGACAGACTCTGGAAACACCATATATTTT